Shown below are 12 T cell receptor beta chains from a single sample sequenced in a study of immune cell composition in non-small cell lung cancer. Measured with immunoSEQ multiplex PCR; TCRdb has only the in-frame clones, and not every one. This table has around 2,800 clones, 55% to 75% appearing once. The sample was lung tumor tissue. The receptors originated from a human donor with non-small cell lung cancer.

The genes are TRBV4-2 and TRBJ2-5, with 14 bases aligning to TRBD2. The CDR3 has 18 residues. Losses at the gene ends were 4 bases for V and 4 bases for J; bases not matched to a gene: 11. Germline-derived CDR1 and CDR2 are LGHNA and YNFKEQ. The CDR3 sequence: CASSREPGLAGVSETQYF. The CDR3 coding sequence is TGTGCCAGCAGCCGAGAACCGGGACTAGCGGGAGTATCAGAGACCCAGTACTTC.

The CDR3 reads CASSIPKRELSNSPLHF. In DNA form, the CDR3 reads TGTGCCAGCAGCATCCCAAAGAGGGAGCTGTCTAATTCACCCCTCCACTTT. The chain employs TRBV21-1 and TRBJ1-6. TRBV21-1 is marked as a pseudogene. This CDR3 has 17 residues.

The chain uses TRBV27 and TRBJ2-3; the match to TRBD1 covers 10 bases. Germline V gene lookup returns CDR1 MNHEY and CDR2 SMNVEV (reference sequence). The CDR3 has 16 residues. The V and J ends lost 5 bases and 6 bases, in that order; junction bases with no gene match: 11. The CDR3 DNA is TGTGCCAGCAGTCATAATCCGGGACAGGGGCGGGATACGCAGTATTTT. Its translation: CASSHNPGQGRDTQYF.

The V and J genes are TRBV20-1 and TRBJ1-4; TRBD1 is a possible D gene (6 bases). Germline values: CDR1 DFQATT, CDR2 SNEGSKA (reference sequence). The CDR3 loop spans 11 amino acids. The germline V and J ends were trimmed by 6 bases and 8 bases, with 10 bases remaining between them. The CDR3 DNA sequence: TGCAGTGCCCTAGGGGGAGAAAAACTGTTTTTT. This encodes CSALGGEKLFF.

This sequence joins TRBV9 and TRBJ2-5, with 15 bases aligning to TRBD2. The CDR3 has 17 amino acids. Germline CDR1 reads SGDLS; CDR2 reads YYNGEE. The V segment lost 3 bases and the J segment 5 bases; nucleotides outside the gene matches: 8. The DNA for the CDR3 is TGTGCCAGCAGCGAGGGGACTAGCGGGGGGTTAGGGGAGACCCAGTACTTC. Its protein is CASSEGTSGGLGETQYF. The full variable domain, in which reference TRBV9 and TRBJ2-5 provide the parts outside the CDR3, is DSGVTQTPKHLITATGQRVTLRCSPRSGDLSVYWYQQSLDQGLQFLIQYYNGEERAKGNILERFSAQQFPDLHSELNLSSLELGDSALYFCASSEGTSGGLGETQYFGPGTRLLVL.

A few counts support this clone. The V call is TRBV4-3, the J call TRBJ2-1, with D possibly being TRBD2 (6 bases). This CDR3 is 14 amino acids long. The germline V and J ends were trimmed by 2 bases and 4 bases, with 9 bases remaining between them. Looked up from germline, CDR1 is LGHNA and CDR2 is YSLEER. CDR3 bases: TGCGCCAGCAGCCAAACGACTAGATACAATGAGCAGTTCTTC. The encoded protein is CASSQTTRYNEQFF.

This chain uses TRBV7-9 with TRBJ1-3; D possibly corresponds to TRBD1 (5 bases). CDR3 length: 16 residues. Germline V gene sequence: CDR1 SEHNR, CDR2 FQNEAQ (reference sequence). Trimming shortened V by 4 bases and J by 2 bases, and 15 bases separated the two germline ends. This chain's CDR3 is CASSSLTDPTGNTIYF. The CDR3 coding sequence is TGTGCCAGCAGCTCACTGACAGACCCGACTGGAAACACCATATATTTT.

Within the sample, this clone is large. The rearrangement links TRBV6-1 to TRBJ1-6; maybe TRBD1 (5 bases). CDR3 length equals 15 residues. Per the germline V gene, CDR1 is MNHNS and CDR2 is SASEGT. V lost 5 bases and J lost 3, with 11 bases in between. CDR3 loop: CASSLTGVYNSPLHF. The CDR3 DNA follows: TGTGCCAGCAGTCTAACGGGGGTCTATAATTCACCCCTCCACTTT.

CDR3 coding DNA: TGTGCCATCAGTTCCGGACAGCGAACTAATGAAAAACTGTTTTTT. This encodes CAISSGQRTNEKLFF. The chain combines TRBV10-3 with TRBJ1-4, with a tentative D call TRBD1 (6 bases). The CDR3 covers 15 residues. V dropped 5 bases and J dropped 1 base, with 11 bases sitting between them. CDR1 is ENHRY and CDR2 is SYGVKD in the germline V gene.

This chain joins TRBV5-6 and TRBJ2-7; 8 bases line up with TRBD1. The CDR3 sequence is 17 residues long. V was pared by 4 bases and J by 0 bases, with 12 bases of the junction left unmatched. In germline, CDR1 is SGHDT, CDR2 YYEEEE. CDR3 loop: CASSAPGGTSSSYEQYF. Written as DNA, the CDR3 is TGTGCCAGCAGCGCCCCAGGGGGCACCTCGAGCTCCTACGAGCAGTACTTC.

This clone was observed a handful of times. This chain joins TRBV2 and TRBJ2-7; 7 bases align to TRBD2. V was pared by 7 bases and J by 4 bases, with 7 bases of the junction left unmatched. The CDR3 spans 13 residues. Per germline, CDR1 SNHLY and CDR2 FYNNEI. CDR3 bases: TGTGCCAGCAAGGCGGGACTATTTTACGAGCAGTACTTC. Its protein is CASKAGLFYEQYF.

The rearrangement joins TRBV19 to TRBJ2-2; TRBD2 matches 13 bases. CDR1 LNHDA and CDR2 SQIVND come from the germline V gene (reference sequence). This CDR3 contains 18 residues. V shed 7 bases and J 2 bases; nucleotides not matched to a gene: 10. CDR3 sequence (DNA): TGTGCCAGTACCCTAACTAGCGGGAGGGCAACAAACACCGGGGAGCTGTTTTTT. It specifies CASTLTSGRATNTGELFF. Together with reference TRBV19 and TRBJ2-2, the CDR3 gives the full variable domain: DGGITQSPKYLFRKEGQNVTLSCEQNLNHDAMYWYRQDPGQGLRLIYYSQIVNDFQKGDIAEGYSVSREKKESFPLTVTSAQKNPTAFYLCASTLTSGRATNTGELFFGEGSRLTVL.